Listed below are T cell receptor beta chains from one sample, sequenced in a study of vaccination effects on CD4 cells after COVID-19. Measured with immunoSEQ multiplex PCR; TCRdb has only the in-frame clones, and not every one. The sample records just under 75,000 clones, approximately 75% being singletons. These receptors' targets are unknown. The specimen was CD4+ T cells from PBMCs cultured with HCoV-NL63 spike peptides, collected before COVID-19 vaccination. These receptors all come from a human donor who received a COVID-19 vaccine. Each CDR3 is given with its conserved first and last residue. D genes are given only for firm matches. Only part of the rows carry a size: once, few, many, or a class if the clone is expanded.

j_call | d_call | v_call | clone_size | cdr3_aa | cdr3_nt
TRBJ1-5 | TRBD1 | TRBV19 | NA | CASSSPGGGNQPQHF | TGTGCCAGTAGTAGCCCAGGGGGCGGCAATCAGCCCCAGCATTTT
TRBJ2-3 | TRBD2 | TRBV6-1 | NA | CASSARRGGDTDTQYF | TGTGCCAGCAGTGCCCGGCGGGGGGGGGACACAGATACGCAGTATTTT
TRBJ2-1 | NA | TRBV5-1 | NA | CASSLATGGGTYNEQFF | TGCGCCAGCAGCTTGGCCACTGGTGGGGGTACCTACAATGAGCAGTTCTTC
TRBJ2-3 | TRBD1 | TRBV19 | NA | CASSMGQLTDTQYF | TGTGCCAGTAGTATGGGACAGCTCACAGATACGCAGTATTTT
TRBJ2-4 | NA | TRBV6-5 | NA | CASSSLAKNIQYF | TGTGCCAGCAGTTCCCTAGCCAAAAACATTCAGTACTTC
TRBJ1-5 | NA | TRBV28 | NA | CASRSRTVLSNQPQHF | TGTGCCAGCAGGTCTAGGACAGTCCTAAGCAATCAGCCCCAGCATTTT
TRBJ2-5 | NA | TRBV24-1 | few | CATSEPRGYQETQYF | TGTGCCACCAGTGAACCGAGGGGGTACCAAGAGACCCAGTACTTC
TRBJ2-3 | NA | TRBV2 | NA | CASSGLVDTQYF | TGTGCCAGCAGTGGGTTGGTAGATACGCAGTATTTT
TRBJ2-5 | NA | TRBV5-1 | NA | CASSSIPLGSLQETQYF | TGCGCCAGCAGCTCTATCCCTCTTGGCAGCCTCCAAGAGACCCAGTACTTC
TRBJ1-2 | NA | TRBV29-1 | NA | CSVERGGSNYGYTF | TGCAGCGTTGAAAGGGGGGGATCCAACTATGGCTACACCTTC
TRBJ1-3 | NA | TRBV7-2 | NA | CASSLVEGTSGNTIYF | TGTGCCAGCAGCTTAGTCGAGGGGACCTCTGGAAACACCATATATTTT
TRBJ2-5 | NA | TRBV5-1 | once | CASSLLPLPVQETQYF | TGCGCCAGCAGCTTGTTGCCCTTGCCAGTCCAAGAGACCCAGTACTTC
TRBJ1-1 | TRBD1 | TRBV7-9 | once | CASGRQGSTIEAFF | TGTGCCAGCGGTAGACAGGGCTCGACTATTGAAGCTTTCTTT
TRBJ1-3 | NA | TRBV9 | NA | CAGRGSGGGNTIYF | TGTGCCGGCAGAGGAAGCGGGGGGGGGAACACCATATATTTT
TRBJ1-1 | NA | TRBV10-2 | NA | CASSPTGTRTMNTEAFF | TGCGCCAGCAGCCCAACCGGGACACGCACCATGAACACTGAAGCTTTCTTT
TRBJ1-1 | TRBD1 | TRBV28 | NA | CASSLATGGTEAFF | TGTGCCAGCAGTTTAGCGACAGGGGGAACTGAAGCTTTCTTT
TRBJ2-5 | TRBD2 | TRBV6-5 | NA | CASTRTSGEETQYF | TGTGCCAGCACCCGGACTAGCGGGGAAGAGACCCAGTACTTC
TRBJ2-4 | NA | TRBV10-1 | NA | CASSEGFLGPAKNIQYF | TGCGCCAGCAGTGAGGGGTTCCTGGGGCCCGCCAAAAACATTCAGTACTTC
TRBJ1-5 | NA | TRBV24-1 | NA | CATSDGRRHSNQPQHF | TGTGCCACCAGTGACGGCAGGCGACATAGCAATCAGCCCCAGCATTTT
TRBJ2-2 | NA | TRBV5-4 | NA | CASSPHPGANTGELFF | TGTGCCAGCAGCCCGCACCCGGGGGCAAACACCGGGGAGCTGTTTTTT
TRBJ2-6 | NA | TRBV7-6 | NA | CASSLGQRGANVLTF | TGTGCCAGCAGCTTAGGACAGCGGGGGGCCAACGTCCTGACTTTC
TRBJ2-3 | NA | TRBV9 | few | CASSVGAEPTDTQYF | TGTGCCAGCAGCGTAGGGGCAGAACCCACAGATACGCAGTATTTT
TRBJ2-3 | TRBD1 | TRBV19 | NA | CASSPGGTGASDTQYF | TGTGCCAGTAGTCCTGGCGGGACAGGGGCGTCAGATACGCAGTATTTT
TRBJ2-2 | TRBD2 | TRBV7-3 | NA | CASSLTGLAMNTGELFF | TGTGCCAGCAGCTTAACAGGACTAGCGATGAACACCGGGGAGCTGTTTTTT
TRBJ1-3 | TRBD1 | TRBV5-6 | NA | CASSLGWRGRGNTIYF | TGTGCCAGCAGCTTGGGTTGGAGGGGGCGAGGAAACACCATATATTTT
TRBJ1-5 | NA | TRBV6-1 | few | CASSEGGQLYQPQHF | TGTGCCAGCAGTGAGGGCGGACAGCTTTATCAGCCCCAGCATTTT